The rows below give T cell receptor beta chains drawn from one sample of a study of spatial heterogeneity in lung cancer. One entry per CDR3 protein, called by TCRdb with MiXCR from the 5' RACE reads. This sample yields under 40,000 distinct CDR3 sequences, of which about 5.2% are seen a single time; about a quarter belongs to the top ten. The sequenced sample was PBMCs, obtained at surgery. These receptors originate from a female donor with early-stage non-small cell lung cancer. Each CDR3 is given with its conserved first and last residue. Fields, in order: V gene, J gene, D gene, clone size, CDR3 protein, CDR3 DNA. The D gene is left open where the match is weak. The size field is filled for only some rows; it gives once, few, many or a size class.

>TRBV5-8|TRBJ1-5|-|-
CASSPEGYSNQPQHF
TGTGCCAGCAGCCCGGAGGGTTACAGCAATCAGCCCCAGCATTTT
>TRBV6-2/TRBV6-3|TRBJ1-2|TRBD1|medium-sized
CASSYDPDRDVYGYTF
TGTGCCAGCAGTTACGACCCGGACAGGGACGTCTACGGCTACACCTTC
>TRBV2|TRBJ1-5|-|many
CASSNNRVQPQHF
TGTGCCAGCAGTAATAACAGGGTCCAGCCCCAGCATTTT
>TRBV7-9|TRBJ1-1|-|-
CASSLGATEAFF
TGTGCCAGCAGCTTAGGGGCTACTGAAGCTTTCTTT
>TRBV7-3|TRBJ2-5|-|many
CASSLSGGHETQYF
TGTGCCAGCAGCTTATCCGGGGGGCACGAGACCCAGTACTTC
>TRBV4-3|TRBJ2-3|TRBD2|many
CASSPLAGGPDTQYF
TGCGCCAGCAGCCCTCTGGCGGGGGGACCAGATACGCAGTATTTT
>TRBV12-3/TRBV12-4|TRBJ2-7|TRBD2|few
CASSLTAGAPHEQYF
TGTGCCAGCAGTTTAACAGCGGGGGCACCCCACGAGCAGTACTTC
>TRBV5-6|TRBJ1-2|-|many
CASSPRSYYGYTF
TGTGCCAGCAGCCCCCGGTCGTACTATGGCTACACCTTC
>TRBV14|TRBJ1-2|TRBD1|-
CASSRPGGSYGYTF
TGTGCCAGCAGCCGGCCAGGGGGCTCGTATGGCTACACCTTC
>TRBV7-9|TRBJ2-3|TRBD2|many
CANSIGLAGRISGTQYF
TGTGCCAACAGCATCGGACTAGCGGGCCGGATCTCTGGTACGCAGTATTTT
>TRBV9|TRBJ1-6|-|many
CASSITGRNSPLHF
TGTGCCAGCAGCATTACAGGGAGAAATTCACCCCTCCACTTT
>TRBV12-3/TRBV12-4|TRBJ1-2|TRBD1|few
CASSSSGTGSGYGYTF
TGTGCCAGCAGTTCCTCCGGGACAGGGAGTGGCTATGGCTACACCTTC
>TRBV24-1|TRBJ1-5|-|many
CATSGAGEGPQHF
TGTGCCACCAGTGGGGCAGGAGAAGGGCCCCAGCATTTT
>TRBV29-1|TRBJ1-4|TRBD1|many
CSVTTGVREKLFF
TGCAGCGTTACAACAGGGGTTCGGGAAAAACTGTTTTTT
>TRBV6-1|TRBJ2-2|-|few
CASSDPWGGELFF
TGTGCCAGCAGTGACCCCTGGGGGGGGGAGCTGTTTTTT
>TRBV2|TRBJ1-2|-|-
CASMTANYGYTF
TGTGCCAGCATGACAGCGAACTATGGCTACACCTTC
>TRBV9|TRBJ2-7|TRBD1|-
CASSVGGTGLYEQYF
TGTGCCAGCAGCGTAGGTGGGACAGGGCTTTACGAGCAGTACTTC
>TRBV6-5|TRBJ2-1|TRBD1|many
CASSPRTGAYNEQFF
TGTGCCAGCAGCCCAAGGACAGGTGCCTACAATGAGCAGTTCTTC
>TRBV6-1|TRBJ2-5|-|many
CASSKQETQYF
TGTGCCAGCAGCAAGCAAGAGACCCAGTACTTC
>TRBV30|TRBJ2-7|-|few
CAWMSSYEQYF
TGTGCCTGGATGTCCTCCTACGAGCAGTACTTC
>TRBV27|TRBJ2-5|TRBD1|few
CASSRQGTQYF
TGTGCCAGCAGCCGACAGGGAACCCAGTACTTC
>TRBV13|TRBJ2-5|TRBD2|-
CASSSPPTAGGQETQYF
TGTGCCAGCAGCTCACCCCCTACGGCGGGGGGCCAAGAGACCCAGTACTTC
>TRBV19|TRBJ2-7|TRBD1|many
CASRPGQSYEQYF
TGTGCCAGTAGGCCGGGACAGTCCTACGAGCAGTACTTC
>TRBV15|TRBJ2-7|-|many
CATSRDGTPGTEQYF
TGTGCCACCAGCAGAGATGGCACCCCGGGCACGGAGCAGTACTTC
>TRBV7-2|TRBJ2-1|-|many
CASSSGVRAPNEQFF
TGTGCCAGCAGCTCGGGAGTTCGAGCCCCAAATGAGCAGTTCTTC
>TRBV7-9|TRBJ1-1|-|-
CASSLTRARAGDTEAFF
TGTGCCAGCAGCTTAACCCGCGCCCGAGCGGGGGACACTGAAGCTTTCTTT
>TRBV5-1|TRBJ1-2|-|many
CASSPDRGFIYGYTF
TGCGCCAGCAGCCCGGACAGAGGATTCATCTATGGCTACACCTTC
>TRBV20-1|TRBJ2-7|-|many
CSARFTSYEQYF
TGCAGTGCTAGGTTCACCTCATACGAGCAGTACTTC
>TRBV12-3/TRBV12-4|TRBJ2-5|-|-
CASSVSKETQYF
TGTGCCAGCAGTGTTTCCAAAGAGACCCAGTACTTC
>TRBV5-5|TRBJ1-2|-|-
CASSLELAANYGYTF
TGTGCCAGCAGCTTGGAGCTTGCAGCTAACTATGGCTACACCTTC
>TRBV6-5|TRBJ1-1|TRBD1|few
CASTGTGGTEAFF
TGTGCCAGTACCGGGACAGGGGGGACTGAAGCTTTCTTT
>TRBV15|TRBJ2-3|-|-
CATSKDPPDTQYF
TGTGCCACCAGCAAAGACCCGCCAGATACGCAGTATTTT
>TRBV5-6|TRBJ2-1|-|few
CASSLVGEQFF
TGTGCCAGCAGCCTGGTCGGGGAGCAGTTCTTC
>TRBV7-2|TRBJ2-7|-|many
CASSRPSGRPEQYF
TGTGCCAGCAGCCGCCCGAGTGGGCGCCCGGAGCAGTACTTC
>TRBV2|TRBJ2-7|TRBD1|many
CASSDPVDRGRNREQYF
TGTGCCAGCAGTGATCCCGTCGACAGGGGCCGGAATAGAGAGCAGTACTTC
>TRBV5-1|TRBJ2-3|-|many
CASSLGPESDTQYF
TGCGCCAGCAGCCTTGGGCCGGAATCGGATACGCAGTATTTT
>TRBV7-3|TRBJ1-2|-|-
CASSPYGGDDYGYTF
TGTGCCAGCAGCCCGTATGGGGGCGATGACTATGGCTACACCTTC
>TRBV30|TRBJ1-2|-|few
CAWSVQGTGRGYTF
TGTGCCTGGAGTGTACAGGGAACAGGCCGGGGCTACACCTTC
>TRBV15|TRBJ2-5|-|many
CATSSPPGRRQETQYF
TGTGCCACCAGCTCCCCCCCGGGACGTCGCCAAGAGACCCAGTACTTC
>TRBV12-3/TRBV12-4|TRBJ2-7|-|many
CASSLRRAASYEQYF
TGTGCCAGCAGTTTAAGGAGGGCCGCCTCCTACGAGCAGTACTTC
>TRBV7-2|TRBJ1-1|-|few
CASSFDPPLGVRMNTEAFF
TGTGCCAGCAGCTTCGACCCCCCTTTGGGGGTCAGAATGAACACTGAAGCTTTCTTT
>TRBV7-9|TRBJ1-3|-|many
CASSVWDGPGNTIYF
TGTGCCAGCAGCGTATGGGACGGGCCTGGAAACACCATATATTTT
>TRBV7-2|TRBJ1-3|-|many
CASSSTGPPGNTIYF
TGTGCCAGCAGCTCCACAGGGCCCCCTGGGAACACCATATATTTT
>TRBV14|TRBJ2-7|-|many
CASSQGDPTYEQYF
TGTGCCAGCAGCCAGGGGGACCCTACCTACGAGCAGTACTTC
>TRBV5-1|TRBJ2-5|TRBD2|few
CASSRLAGGIIQETQYF
TGCGCCAGCAGCCGACTAGCGGGGGGGATTATCCAAGAGACCCAGTACTTC
>TRBV6-2/TRBV6-3|TRBJ2-3|-|medium-sized
CASSYSAADTQYF
TGTGCCAGCAGTTACTCGGCGGCAGATACGCAGTATTTT
>TRBV12-3/TRBV12-4|TRBJ2-3|TRBD1|-
CASSLDRDVTGSDTQYF
TGTGCCAGCAGTTTGGACAGGGACGTTACAGGTTCAGATACGCAGTATTTT
>TRBV18|TRBJ2-7|-|many
CASSPELDYEQYF
TGTGCCAGCTCACCAGAACTAGACTACGAGCAGTACTTC
>TRBV4-2|TRBJ2-2|-|many
CASSQALLLAGAGTGELFF
TGTGCCAGCAGCCAAGCCCTTCTTCTCGCGGGGGCGGGCACCGGGGAGCTGTTTTTT
>TRBV5-4|TRBJ2-3|TRBD1|many
CASRDRLSTDTQYF
TGTGCCAGCAGGGACAGGCTAAGCACAGATACGCAGTATTTT
>TRBV20-1|TRBJ2-7|TRBD2|many
CSARGPAGGPYEQYF
TGCAGTGCTAGAGGTCCAGCGGGGGGGCCTTACGAGCAGTACTTC
>TRBV12-3/TRBV12-4|TRBJ1-5|-|-
CASSYRESQPQHF
TGTGCCAGCAGTTACAGGGAGAGTCAGCCCCAGCATTTT
>TRBV5-1|TRBJ2-3|TRBD1|many
CASSLAQGDTDTQYF
TGCGCCAGCAGCTTGGCACAGGGGGACACAGATACGCAGTATTTT
>TRBV13|TRBJ2-3|-|many
CASRRLGTTDTQYF
TGTGCCAGCCGCCGACTCGGTACCACAGATACGCAGTATTTT
>TRBV12-3/TRBV12-4|TRBJ1-6|-|-
CASRVGQNNSPLHF
TGTGCCAGCAGGGTCGGACAGAATAATTCACCCCTCCACTTT
>TRBV7-9|TRBJ2-7|TRBD1|many
CASSGIGTAYEQYF
TGTGCCAGCAGCGGCATCGGGACAGCCTACGAGCAGTACTTC
>TRBV7-3|TRBJ2-3|TRBD1|many
CASSKGQGATDTQYF
TGTGCCAGCAGCAAAGGACAGGGGGCAACAGATACGCAGTATTTT
>TRBV27|TRBJ1-5|TRBD1|-
CASGQGRGQPQHF
TGTGCCAGCGGACAGGGTAGGGGTCAGCCCCAGCATTTT
>TRBV7-2|TRBJ2-3|-|-
CASSRPGLAGDTQYF
TGTGCCAGCAGCCGCCCGGGCTTAGCAGGAGATACGCAGTATTTT
>TRBV7-9|TRBJ1-5|-|many
CASSLGQGPNQPQHF
TGTGCCAGCAGCTTAGGGCAGGGCCCTAATCAGCCCCAGCATTTT